This record concerns one T cell receptor beta chain sequence. What it binds is not known. The sample comes from a study of T cells after yellow fever vaccination. Study-wide points: Weaker overall was a secondary response that nonetheless peaked faster, on day 5 versus 15. The booster response re-showed most primary clones: 96% CD4, approximately 85% CD8.

V was cut by 4 bases and J by 2 bases, with 12 bases left in between. This CDR3 comprises 13 residues. Germline CDR1 DFQATT, CDR2 SNEGSKA (reference sequence). TCRdb re-analysed the 5' RACE reads in MiXCR, keeping a single row per CDR3 protein. The sample includes 550,000 or so distinct CDR3 sequences, under 25% of them seen just once. V is TRBV20-1 and J is TRBJ2-7; D is perhaps TRBD2 (6 bases). Material: PBMCs, obtained 15 days after the yellow fever booster vaccination. The TCR was taken from a man younger than 45 who received the YFV17D yellow fever vaccine. CDR3 loop: CSATRRLAYEQYF. The CDR3 DNA is TGCAGTGCTACGAGAAGACTAGCCTACGAGCAGTACTTC.